The following is a T cell receptor beta chain sequence with its context. The antigen remains undetermined. 60 Vbeta and 13 Jbeta primers were used in PCR. As handled by the study authors: Tens of millions of unique TCR beta chains, around 10 million of them shared, were counted by a later analysis. Sequencing used immunoSEQ multiplex PCR; TCRdb keeps in-frame clones, though not all of them. V, J and clone size derive from that table, while D and trimming were established from the DNA sequence. Found here are tens of thousands of clones, approximately 85% of them singletons; the top ten hold 5.6%. The data derive from a study of cytomegalovirus exposure and HLA in healthy donors. Study in general: Within an early data release were about 85 million unique TCRs drawn from HLA-typed donors.

CDR1 and CDR2 (germline): SEHNR, FQNEAQ (reference sequence). After removal of 5 bases from V and 5 bases from J, the junction contained 5 bases not matched to a gene. There are 15 residues in the CDR3. Despite likely unrecorded immune exposures, the donors were nominally healthy at the time of sampling. Study-wide results and limits: Within an earlier analysis, most TCR beta V segments proved productive either about 87% or about 30% of the time.

This rearrangement joins TRBV7-9 to TRBJ2-2, with TRBD2 matching 10 bases. This TCR was recovered from a woman between 18 and 29 years old in good health and CMV-seropositive. The specimen sequenced was PBMCs. The DNA of the CDR3 is TGTGCCAGCAGCGAGAGCGGGGGGGAGACCGGGGAGCTGTTTTTT. Translated: CASSESGGETGELFF.